This is a list of T cell receptor beta chains from one sample in a study of cytomegalovirus exposure and HLA in healthy donors. Some clones are missing from TCRdb's copy, which holds only in-frame ones; the method was immunoSEQ multiplex PCR. The table includes under 200,000 clones, almost 80% detected once. The material sequenced was PBMCs. These receptors originate from a man aged 50-60 years in good health and CMV-seropositive. The CDR3 runs from the conserved cysteine through the conserved F or W. Fields, in order: J gene, V gene, clone size, D gene, CDR3 protein, CDR3 DNA. The D gene is left open where the match is weak. Part of the rows lack a size; the others show once, few, many or a class for expanded clones.

J gene: TRBJ2-4
V gene: TRBV19
clone size: -
D gene: TRBD1
CDR3 protein: CASSIYSPGQGDGGKNIQYF
CDR3 DNA: TGTGCCAGTAGTATCTACTCTCCGGGACAGGGAGACGGGGGCAAAAACATTCAGTACTTC

J gene: TRBJ1-2
V gene: TRBV5-4
clone size: -
D gene: TRBD1
CDR3 protein: CASGTGLNYGYTF
CDR3 DNA: TGTGCCAGCGGGACAGGGTTAAACTATGGCTACACCTTC

J gene: TRBJ2-7
V gene: TRBV7-9
clone size: -
D gene: -
CDR3 protein: CASSPRGYPYEQYF
CDR3 DNA: TGTGCCAGCAGCCCAAGAGGGTATCCCTACGAGCAGTACTTC

J gene: TRBJ2-1
V gene: TRBV7-9
clone size: -
D gene: TRBD2
CDR3 protein: CASSPRGGTPGYNEQFF
CDR3 DNA: TGTGCCAGCAGCCCCCGCGGGGGGACACCGGGTTACAATGAGCAGTTCTTC

J gene: TRBJ2-2
V gene: TRBV11-1
clone size: -
D gene: -
CDR3 protein: CASSLPPSGELFF
CDR3 DNA: TGTGCCAGCAGCTTACCCCCTAGTGGGGAGCTGTTTTTT

J gene: TRBJ2-2
V gene: TRBV7-8
clone size: once
D gene: -
CDR3 protein: CASSLVQGPTGELFF
CDR3 DNA: TGTGCCAGCAGCTTAGTTCAGGGGCCCACCGGGGAGCTGTTTTTT

J gene: TRBJ1-4
V gene: TRBV6-6
clone size: -
D gene: TRBD1
CDR3 protein: CASGQANEKLFF
CDR3 DNA: TGTGCCAGCGGACAGGCTAATGAAAAACTGTTTTTT

J gene: TRBJ2-7
V gene: TRBV21-1
clone size: -
D gene: -
CDR3 protein: CHTPGHGTYEQYF
CDR3 DNA: TGTCACACCCCAGGACACGGGACTTACGAGCAGTACTTC

J gene: TRBJ2-3
V gene: TRBV25-1
clone size: -
D gene: TRBD2
CDR3 protein: CASSDIKTSGGLTDTQYF
CDR3 DNA: TGTGCCAGCAGTGATATAAAGACTAGCGGGGGCCTCACAGATACGCAGTATTTT

J gene: TRBJ2-5
V gene: TRBV29-1
clone size: few
D gene: -
CDR3 protein: CSARGILETQYF
CDR3 DNA: TGCAGCGCCCGAGGGATACTAGAGACCCAGTACTTC

J gene: TRBJ2-1
V gene: TRBV7-2
clone size: -
D gene: TRBD1
CDR3 protein: CASSLIGTASSYNEQFF
CDR3 DNA: TGTGCCAGCAGCTTAATTGGGACAGCGAGTTCCTACAATGAGCAGTTCTTC

J gene: TRBJ2-3
V gene: TRBV5-1
clone size: -
D gene: -
CDR3 protein: CASSLLGPGETDTQYF
CDR3 DNA: TGCGCCAGCAGCTTACTTGGGCCAGGGGAAACAGATACGCAGTATTTT

J gene: TRBJ2-3
V gene: TRBV5-4
clone size: once
D gene: TRBD1
CDR3 protein: CASSKGQVPTSTDTQYF
CDR3 DNA: TGTGCCAGCAGCAAGGGACAGGTGCCGACGAGCACAGATACGCAGTATTTT

J gene: TRBJ1-6
V gene: TRBV21-1
clone size: -
D gene: -
CDR3 protein: CASSKVDRREVVSPLHF
CDR3 DNA: TGTGCCAGCAGCAAAGTAGACAGGCGGGAGGTGGTTTCACCCCTCCACTTT

J gene: TRBJ1-6
V gene: TRBV2
clone size: -
D gene: TRBD1
CDR3 protein: CASSPGTGAPNSPLHF
CDR3 DNA: TGTGCCAGCAGTCCCGGGACAGGGGCTCCAAATTCACCCCTCCACTTT

J gene: TRBJ1-1
V gene: TRBV28
clone size: few
D gene: -
CDR3 protein: CASSPYLVNTEAFF
CDR3 DNA: TGTGCCAGCAGTCCCTACTTAGTGAACACTGAAGCTTTCTTT

J gene: TRBJ2-7
V gene: TRBV27
clone size: -
D gene: TRBD1
CDR3 protein: CASSLGPTGLFAEQYF
CDR3 DNA: TGTGCCAGCAGTTTGGGACCGACAGGGTTGTTTGCCGAGCAGTACTTC

J gene: TRBJ1-4
V gene: TRBV15
clone size: -
D gene: -
CDR3 protein: CATSRGAGQTNEKLFF
CDR3 DNA: TGTGCCACCAGCAGAGGGGCGGGGCAAACTAATGAAAAACTGTTTTTT

J gene: TRBJ2-2
V gene: TRBV5-4
clone size: few
D gene: -
CDR3 protein: CASSLANRGGNGELFF
CDR3 DNA: TGTGCCAGCAGCTTGGCGAACAGGGGAGGAAACGGGGAGCTGTTTTTT

J gene: TRBJ2-5
V gene: TRBV19
clone size: -
D gene: TRBD1
CDR3 protein: CASSLQGVGGETQYF
CDR3 DNA: TGTGCCAGTAGCTTACAGGGGGTTGGGGGGGAGACCCAGTACTTC

J gene: TRBJ2-3
V gene: TRBV9
clone size: once
D gene: -
CDR3 protein: CASSADSYSTDTQYF
CDR3 DNA: TGTGCCAGCAGTGCCGACAGTTATAGCACAGATACGCAGTATTTT

J gene: TRBJ1-6
V gene: TRBV5-5
clone size: -
D gene: -
CDR3 protein: CASSFSGAYNSPLHF
CDR3 DNA: TGTGCCAGCAGCTTCTCAGGCGCCTATAATTCACCCCTCCACTTT

J gene: TRBJ2-7
V gene: TRBV21-1
clone size: -
D gene: -
CDR3 protein: CASLSGIYEQYF
CDR3 DNA: TGTGCCAGCCTTAGCGGGATTTACGAGCAGTACTTC

J gene: TRBJ2-2
V gene: TRBV11-1
clone size: few
D gene: TRBD2
CDR3 protein: CASNDREEELFF
CDR3 DNA: TGTGCCAGCAACGACCGGGAGGAAGAGCTGTTTTTT

J gene: TRBJ1-5
V gene: TRBV28
clone size: few
D gene: TRBD1
CDR3 protein: CASFSLTGGNQPQHF
CDR3 DNA: TGTGCCAGCTTTTCCCTTACAGGGGGCAATCAGCCCCAGCATTTT

J gene: TRBJ1-2
V gene: TRBV2
clone size: -
D gene: -
CDR3 protein: CASQRDTNYGYTF
CDR3 DNA: TGTGCCAGCCAAAGAGACACTAACTATGGCTACACCTTC

J gene: TRBJ2-6
V gene: TRBV6-6
clone size: few
D gene: TRBD1
CDR3 protein: CASSPTGTGANVLTF
CDR3 DNA: TGTGCCAGCAGTCCGACAGGGACCGGGGCCAACGTCCTGACTTTC

J gene: TRBJ1-2
V gene: TRBV18
clone size: -
D gene: TRBD1
CDR3 protein: CASSSSGTETNYGYTF
CDR3 DNA: TGTGCCAGCTCATCTTCCGGGACAGAAACTAACTATGGCTACACCTTC

J gene: TRBJ2-2
V gene: TRBV19
clone size: -
D gene: TRBD2
CDR3 protein: CASTLGPSGGVKGAGELFF
CDR3 DNA: TGTGCCAGTACCCTGGGCCCTAGCGGGGGTGTAAAGGGAGCCGGGGAGCTGTTTTTT

J gene: TRBJ2-1
V gene: TRBV7-2
clone size: few
D gene: TRBD1
CDR3 protein: CASSIRTGGHNEQFF
CDR3 DNA: TGTGCCAGCAGCATACGGACAGGGGGGCACAATGAGCAGTTCTTC

J gene: TRBJ1-6
V gene: TRBV6-1
clone size: -
D gene: TRBD1
CDR3 protein: CASSGRDRGRSPLHF
CDR3 DNA: TGTGCCAGCAGTGGCCGGGACAGGGGGCGGTCCCCCCTCCACTTT

J gene: TRBJ1-2
V gene: TRBV2
clone size: once
D gene: -
CDR3 protein: CASSDWASYGYTF
CDR3 DNA: TGTGCCAGCAGTGACTGGGCCTCCTATGGCTACACCTTC

J gene: TRBJ1-1
V gene: TRBV29-1
clone size: -
D gene: -
CDR3 protein: CSVVRRQGLSNTEAFF
CDR3 DNA: TGCAGCGTTGTCCGTAGGCAGGGACTTTCCAACACTGAAGCTTTCTTT

J gene: TRBJ2-5
V gene: TRBV15
clone size: -
D gene: TRBD1
CDR3 protein: CATSREGGQATETQYF
CDR3 DNA: TGTGCCACCAGCAGAGAAGGGGGACAGGCTACAGAGACCCAGTACTTC

J gene: TRBJ1-1
V gene: TRBV7-8
clone size: -
D gene: -
CDR3 protein: CASSLKFLGQAYTEAFF
CDR3 DNA: TGTGCCAGCAGCTTAAAGTTTCTTGGGCAGGCGTACACTGAAGCTTTCTTT

J gene: TRBJ2-3
V gene: TRBV9
clone size: -
D gene: TRBD2
CDR3 protein: CASSVARLAGADTQYF
CDR3 DNA: TGTGCCAGCAGCGTAGCAAGGCTAGCGGGTGCAGATACGCAGTATTTT

J gene: TRBJ1-2
V gene: TRBV6-1
clone size: -
D gene: TRBD1
CDR3 protein: CASTPRGDRYTF
CDR3 DNA: TGTGCCAGCACCCCCAGGGGGGATCGCTACACCTTC

J gene: TRBJ2-7
V gene: TRBV5-4
clone size: -
D gene: -
CDR3 protein: CASSNTSHSRYEQYF
CDR3 DNA: TGTGCCAGCAGCAACACTTCTCATTCGAGGTACGAGCAGTACTTC

J gene: TRBJ1-1
V gene: TRBV27
clone size: few
D gene: -
CDR3 protein: CASSSPGTKAEAFF
CDR3 DNA: TGTGCCAGCAGTTCCCCCGGGACAAAGGCTGAAGCTTTCTTT

J gene: TRBJ2-3
V gene: TRBV11-2
clone size: -
D gene: -
CDR3 protein: CASSLSTDTQYF
CDR3 DNA: TGTGCCAGCAGCCTTAGCACAGATACGCAGTATTTT

J gene: TRBJ2-2
V gene: TRBV2
clone size: -
D gene: -
CDR3 protein: CASSEMRAAAGGELFF
CDR3 DNA: TGTGCCAGCAGTGAGATGAGGGCCGCTGCGGGAGGGGAGCTGTTTTTT

J gene: TRBJ2-1
V gene: TRBV13
clone size: -
D gene: -
CDR3 protein: CASIDWNNEQFF
CDR3 DNA: TGTGCCAGCATCGACTGGAACAATGAGCAGTTCTTC

J gene: TRBJ2-5
V gene: TRBV9
clone size: once
D gene: TRBD2
CDR3 protein: CASKAASGGATQYF
CDR3 DNA: TGTGCCAGCAAGGCGGCTAGCGGGGGCGCGACCCAGTACTTC

J gene: TRBJ1-1
V gene: TRBV5-1
clone size: -
D gene: -
CDR3 protein: CASSLQGGTNTEAFF
CDR3 DNA: TGCGCCAGCAGCTTACAGGGAGGGACGAACACTGAAGCTTTCTTT

J gene: TRBJ2-7
V gene: TRBV7-9
clone size: -
D gene: -
CDR3 protein: CASSSQGNEQYF
CDR3 DNA: TGTGCCAGCAGCTCACAGGGCAACGAGCAGTACTTC

J gene: TRBJ1-4
V gene: TRBV4-3
clone size: -
D gene: -
CDR3 protein: CASSPHGAHNEKLFF
CDR3 DNA: TGCGCCAGCAGCCCCCATGGGGCCCATAATGAAAAACTGTTTTTT

J gene: TRBJ2-7
V gene: TRBV5-6
clone size: -
D gene: -
CDR3 protein: CASSTYQGEGEQYF
CDR3 DNA: TGTGCCAGCAGCACCTATCAGGGTGAAGGCGAGCAGTACTTC

J gene: TRBJ1-1
V gene: TRBV6-1
clone size: -
D gene: TRBD1
CDR3 protein: CASSEYPQGATEAFF
CDR3 DNA: TGTGCCAGCAGTGAATACCCACAGGGGGCAACTGAAGCTTTCTTT

J gene: TRBJ1-1
V gene: TRBV5-4
clone size: -
D gene: -
CDR3 protein: CASSFGGLGSTEAFF
CDR3 DNA: TGTGCCAGCAGCTTTGGGGGGTTGGGGAGCACTGAAGCTTTCTTT

J gene: TRBJ2-3
V gene: TRBV6-1
clone size: -
D gene: TRBD2
CDR3 protein: CASSGGWTSGGASTDTQYF
CDR3 DNA: TGTGCCAGCAGTGGGGGGTGGACTAGCGGGGGCGCTAGCACAGATACGCAGTATTTT

J gene: TRBJ2-6
V gene: TRBV2
clone size: -
D gene: -
CDR3 protein: CASSVDSSGANVLTF
CDR3 DNA: TGTGCCAGCAGTGTTGACAGCTCTGGGGCCAACGTCCTGACTTTC